This paragraph reports one T cell receptor beta chain. Its antigen is currently unknown. TCRdb's copy holds only in-frame clones and misses some; the assay was immunoSEQ multiplex PCR. The table has 100,000 or so clones, just over 90% seen once. The data were obtained in a study of T cell responses to AZD1222 COVID-19 vaccine. Study-wide results and limits: Close to half of spike-specific TCRs reportedly recognize unmutated variant regions.

The TCR originated in an adult in good health. The starting material was peripheral blood, obtained on day 0 of AZD1222 vaccination.

CDR3 region: CASSYSNLGYTF. CDR3 bases: TGTGCCAGCAGTTACTCTAATTTGGGCTACACCTTC. V gene TRBV6-5 combines with J gene TRBJ1-2; D not resolved. This CDR3 has 12 residues. V lost 0 bases, J lost 8 bases, and 7 bases lay in between. The germline CDR1 and CDR2 sequences are MNHEY and SVGAGI.